The next 9 T cell receptor beta chains were all read from a single sample in a study of CD8 T cells in ankylosing spondylitis. Study-level points and caveats: Seemingly characteristic of ankylosing spondylitis blood was a TCR beta motif consisting of about 8 highly homologous variants.

Their cognate antigens are unknown. TCRdb processed the 5' RACE reads anew with MiXCR; each CDR3 protein has one entry. The table lists fewer than 750,000 distinct CDR3 sequences, around 20% of them singletons. The sample was blood, either unsorted or a sorted T cell fraction (not recorded which). The receptor set was obtained from a male donor with ankylosing spondylitis.

The rearrangement links TRBV5-1 to TRBJ1-1; D is unresolved. The CDR3 is made up of 14 amino acids. Germline loops: CDR1 SGHRS, CDR2 YFSETQ. V was clipped by 3 bases and J by 5 bases, with 14 bases between them. This CDR3 is CASSWGRGGTEAFF. DNA of the CDR3: TGCGCCAGCAGCTGGGGTCGGGGAGGGACTGAAGCTTTCTTT.

This clonotype was seen at least ten times. V is TRBV10-3 and J is TRBJ1-1, with TRBD1 matching 8 bases. CDR1 is ENHRY and CDR2 is SYGVKD in the germline V gene. The CDR3 length is 14 residues. After removal of 7 bases from V and 4 bases from J, the junction contained 8 bases not matched to a gene. The CDR3 reads CAIKSTGESTEAFF. CDR3 coding DNA: TGTGCCATCAAATCGACAGGGGAGAGCACTGAAGCTTTCTTT.

J is TRBJ2-3 and V is TRBV11-2; 8 bases fit TRBD1. Germline values: CDR1 SGHAT, CDR2 FQNNGV. With 5 bases clipped from V and 1 base from J, the junction kept 5 bases outside the gene matches. The CDR3 spans 15 residues. The CDR3 nucleotides are TGTGCCAGCAGCCTATCGACAGGGGGCACAGATACGCAGTATTTT. Its translation is CASSLSTGGTDTQYF.

This clonotype was picked up a small number of times. V is TRBV4-1 and J is TRBJ1-3, with a tentative D call TRBD1 (5 bases). Trimming cost V 0 bases and J 4 bases, with 10 bases left between them. The CDR3 is 15 residues long. Germline values: CDR1 MGHRA, CDR2 YSYEKL. In DNA form, the CDR3 reads TGCGCCAGCAGCCAAGACAAGGGGCTCGGAAACACCATATATTTT. The encoded protein is CASSQDKGLGNTIYF.

This clonotype was picked up many times. This rearrangement joins TRBV9 to TRBJ2-3; no firm D call. Trimming removed 3 bases from V and 4 bases from J, with 12 bases in between. Germline V gene data show CDR1 as SGDLS and CDR2 as YYNGEE. CDR3 length: 14 residues. CDR3 sequence: CASSADRPSDTQYF. The DNA for the CDR3 is TGTGCCAGCAGCGCTGACCGACCCTCAGATACGCAGTATTTT.

The V gene is TRBV29-1, the J gene TRBJ1-4; TRBD1 matches 9 bases. Germline CDR1 and CDR2: SQVTM and ANQGSEA. The CDR3 spans 14 residues. V gave up 4 bases and J gave up 5 bases; unmatched junction bases: 5. CDR3 amino acids: CSVALTGGNEKLFF. The CDR3, as DNA: TGCAGCGTTGCCTTGACAGGGGGGAATGAAAAACTGTTTTTT.

The chain combines TRBV11-2 with TRBJ2-3; possible D gene TRBD1, 6 bases. This CDR3 has 14 amino acids. Germline loops: CDR1 SGHAT, CDR2 FQNNGV. Trimming stripped 0 bases from V and 6 bases from J, with 10 bases between. The CDR3: CASSLDWGPDTQYF. The CDR3 DNA sequence: TGTGCCAGCAGCTTAGATTGGGGGCCGGATACGCAGTATTTT.

The V gene is TRBV19, the J gene TRBJ1-1, with D uncertain. The CDR3 is made up of 14 amino acids. Per the germline V gene, CDR1 is LNHDA and CDR2 is SQIVND (reference sequence). Trimming left V 5 bases short and J 1 base short, with 11 bases between. CDR3: CASSARNQNTEAFF. For the CDR3, the DNA is TGTGCCAGTAGTGCGAGAAACCAGAACACTGAAGCTTTCTTT.

This clonotype has only a few counts. The chain couples TRBV7-2 to TRBJ1-6; D gene uncertain. CDR3 size: 14 residues. CDR1 is SGHTA and CDR2 is FQGNSA in the germline V gene. V lost 1 base and J 7 bases, leaving 8 bases between the germline ends. In DNA form, the CDR3 reads TGTGCCAGCAGCTTAGGGGCAGCGAATTCACCCCTCCACTTT. Amino acid sequence: CASSLGAANSPLHF.